This T cell receptor (beta chain) appears in the sequencing data of a study of glioma-infiltrating T cells. TCR alpha and beta CDR3 regions were amplified from RNA using iRepertoire nested multiplex PCR. One entry per CDR3 protein results from TCRdb running MiXCR on the multiplex PCR reads. This sample has about 99,000 distinct CDR3 sequences, with around 31% found just once. Germline V gives CDR1 ENHRY, CDR2 SYGVKD. The CDR3 length is 12 residues. Trimming removed 5 bases from V and 7 bases from J, with 9 bases in between. A few counts support this clonotype. The sample consisted of glioma tissue, nonneoplastic brain tissue, or PBMCs (not recorded which). This TCR came from a human donor with low-grade glioma or glioblastoma, undergoing nonglioma brain surgery, or in good health (not recorded which). V usage is TRBV10-3 and J usage is TRBJ2-1, with D unresolved. As DNA, the CDR3 is TGTGCCATCAGTTCTTTAGGGAATGAGCAGTTCTTC. This gives the protein CAISSLGNEQFF.